The 6 T cell receptor beta chains listed next were all sequenced from one sample in a study of T cells after yellow fever vaccination (dated by TCRdb to about 2019). Library preparation was by 5' RACE. Instrument on record: Illumina NovaSeq 6000. Using fastp at Q25 and MiXCR, TCRdb reprocessed the public reads and kept productive beta chains. Each CDR3 protein appears once, grouped with its most common genes and DNA. The sample table records about 300,000 distinct CDR3 sequences; 7.5% to 9.5% of these occur just once. Approximately 3.3% of the sample is in the top ten clones. According to the study, the label for this sample's treatment or condition signals: live attenuated yellow fever vaccine strain. The material was CD4+ T cells sorted from PBMCs, obtained 5 days after the yellow fever booster vaccination. The receptors here all came from a man aged 18 to 35 who received the YFV17D yellow fever vaccine.

This clonotype was seen ten or more times. The V gene is TRBV7-9, the J gene TRBJ2-1; D may be TRBD2 (6 bases). The CDR3 consists of 11 residues. V lost 8 bases and J 10 bases, leaving 12 bases between the germline ends. In germline, CDR1 is SEHNR, CDR2 FQNEAQ (reference sequence). CDR3 region: CASVGGVEQFF. As DNA, the CDR3 is TGTGCCAGCGTCGGCGGGGTCGAGCAGTTCTTC.

This clonotype was seen a handful of times. The rearrangement uses TRBV12-3 or TRBV12-4 and TRBJ1-1; D is unresolved. V lost 1 base and J 1 base, leaving 13 bases between the germline ends. CDR3 size: 16 residues. CDR3 DNA: TGTGCCAGCAGTTTAGTTCGCAGCTCGGGGAACACTGAAGCTTTCTTT. Translation gives CASSLVRSSGNTEAFF.

This clonotype appeared a few times. The chain joins TRBV6-5 to TRBJ1-2; maybe TRBD1 (6 bases). CDR1 is MNHEY and CDR2 is SVGAGI in the germline V gene. This CDR3 is 13 amino acids long. Trimming removed 7 bases at V and 8 bases at J, with 17 bases between. The CDR3 DNA reads as TGTGCCAGCATCCCCTTTGGGGGGGCCGGCTACACCTTC. Translation: CASIPFGGAGYTF.

CDR3 in amino acids: CASSYLTYGYTF. The CDR3 DNA follows: TGTGCCAGCAGTTACCTGACCTATGGCTACACCTTC. This chain joins TRBV6-2 or TRBV6-3 and TRBJ1-2; the D is unclear. V shed 2 bases and J shed 4 bases, with 5 bases lying between them. Germline V lookup: CDR1 MNHEY, CDR2 SVGEGT. This CDR3 contains 12 residues.

The chain is built from TRBV7-9 and TRBJ2-3; D remains ambiguous. The CDR3 is 13 amino acids. Trimming cost V 1 base and J 13 bases, with 15 bases left between them. The germline CDR1 and CDR2 sequences are SEHNR and FQNEAQ (reference sequence). The CDR3 DNA reads as TGTGCCAGCAGCTTAGATCCAGGCCGAACAGAGTATTTT. Translated: CASSLDPGRTEYF.

This rearrangement joins TRBV7-9 to TRBJ2-2; D ambiguous. Germline V CDR1 and CDR2: SEHNR, FQNEAQ (reference sequence). This CDR3 comprises 12 residues. V was shortened by 5 bases and J by 8 bases, with 9 bases between the two germline ends. This CDR3 reads CASSPHFGELFF. In DNA, the CDR3 is TGTGCCAGCAGCCCCCATTTTGGGGAGCTGTTTTTT.